The clone carrying this T cell receptor (beta chain) was counted between two and nine times. Its antigen is as yet unknown. These data are taken from a study of T cell responses to AZD1222 COVID-19 vaccine. The CDR3 has 15 residues. Germline CDR1 and CDR2: SNHLY and FYNNEI. V shed 3 bases and J shed 2 bases, with 13 bases lying between them. Only in-frame clones appear in the TCRdb table, and some are missing; sequencing was by immunoSEQ multiplex PCR. The sample has 100,000 to 150,000 clones, 75% to 90% seen once. General study points: Samples come after the peak T cell response, not at day 14. Clonal diversity was possibly underestimated; the donors were predominantly white British and more often female.

The rearrangement joins TRBV2 to TRBJ1-1; D is uncertain. The source is an adult in good health. The source material was peripheral blood, sampled on day 0 of AZD1222 vaccination. Here the CDR3 DNA reads TGTGCCAGCAGTGACACCCCCACAGTTAACACTGAAGCTTTCTTT. Protein product: CASSDTPTVNTEAFF.